This TCR beta chain was recovered during a study of shared clonotypes between healthy human individuals. Repertoires were generated with immunoSEQ multiplex PCR, while TCRdb's copy carries only in-frame clones and drops some. The table includes about 1 million clones, around four fifths detected once. Study-level results: The study drew on few donors, limiting represented genetic and exposure-history diversity.

Regarding this clone: Antigen specificity is unknown. The sample carries other DNA sequences with the same CDR3.

Trimming pared 6 bases from V and 7 bases from J, leaving 7 bases between. The CDR3 covers 12 residues. Germline-derived CDR1 and CDR2 are MNHNY and SVGAGI (reference sequence). The chain links TRBV6-6 to TRBJ1-6; TRBD1 might be the D (5 bases). The TCR comes from a young man in good health. Sequencing was performed on memory CD4+ T cells sorted from blood. Subset specified: CD45RA-negative fraction. The CDR3 loop reads CASRGGNSPLHF. CDR3 DNA: TGTGCCAGCAGGGGGGGGAATTCACCCCTCCACTTT.